Below, 15 T cell receptor beta chains from the same sample are listed, as sequenced in a study of graft-versus-host responses after intestinal transplantation. Assay: immunoSEQ multiplex PCR; the TCRdb copy retains only in-frame clones and omits some. The sample lists some 86,000 clones; 80% to 95% were seen once. These receptors' targets are unknown. Sequenced here: unstimulated CD8+ T cells sorted from spleen or lymph node cells, sampled before intestinal transplant. All receptors come from a human donor who received an intestinal transplant.

The rearrangement uses TRBV7-9 and TRBJ2-7; 7 bases fit TRBD1. The germline V gene encodes CDR1 SEHNR and CDR2 FQNEAQ (reference sequence). There are 17 residues in the CDR3. The ends lost 0 bases at V and 6 bases at J; junction bases unmatched: 14. As DNA, the CDR3 is TGTGCCAGCAGCTTAGCTCGAACAGGGGCCCTCTCCCGCGAGCAGTACTTC. It specifies CASSLARTGALSREQYF. The whole variable domain, remainder taken from reference TRBV7-9 and TRBJ2-7, is DTGVSQNPRHKITKRGQNVTFRCDPISEHNRLYWYRQTLGQGPEFLTYFQNEAQLEKSRLLSDRFSAERPKGSFSTLEIQRTEQGDSAMYLCASSLARTGALSREQYFGPGTRLTVT.

V and J are TRBV7-3 and TRBJ2-1; D is unresolved. V was trimmed by 4 bases and J by 6 bases, leaving 7 bases between them. CDR3 length: 12 residues. CDR1 is SGHTA, CDR2 FQGTGA, per germline. The CDR3 bases are TGTGCCAGCAGCTCCGACACCAATGAGCAGTTCTTC. As protein: CASSSDTNEQFF.

The chain employs TRBV4-1 and TRBJ2-7; D gene unclear. The CDR3 totals 13 residues. Looked up from germline, CDR1 is MGHRA and CDR2 is YSYEKL. V lost 2 bases to trimming and J lost 1 base, with 6 bases between them. The CDR3 loop is CASSQLVSYEQYF. CDR3 DNA: TGCGCCAGCAGCCAATTGGTGTCCTACGAGCAGTACTTC.

V is TRBV5-6 and J is TRBJ2-7; no reliable D call. The CDR3 is 14 residues long. The germline V gene has CDR1 SGHDT and CDR2 YYEEEE. The germline V and J ends were trimmed by 2 bases and 1 base, with 10 bases remaining between them. DNA for the CDR3: TGTGCCAGCAGCTTCTGGGTCGCTTCCTACGAGCAGTACTTC. It translates to CASSFWVASYEQYF.

The rearrangement joins TRBV9 to TRBJ1-2; D may be TRBD1 (6 bases). CDR3 length: 16 amino acids. Germline assignment: CDR1 SGDLS and CDR2 YYNGEE. V dropped 0 bases and J dropped 7 bases, with 19 bases sitting between them. CDR3 bases: TGTGCCAGCAGCGTAGTCTTTCAGGGGCGGCCCGGTGGCTACACCTTC. Residues: CASSVVFQGRPGGYTF.

This chain joins TRBV5-6 and TRBJ2-3, with 11 bases fitting TRBD2. The germline V gene encodes CDR1 SGHDT and CDR2 YYEEEE. The CDR3 totals 16 residues. With 2 bases clipped from V and 0 bases from J, the junction kept 2 bases outside the gene matches. The CDR3 DNA reads TGTGCCAGCAGCTTACTAGCGGGGGAGAGCACAGATACGCAGTATTTT. It specifies CASSLLAGESTDTQYF.

The V gene is TRBV4-1, the J gene TRBJ2-1; D not resolved. Germline values: CDR1 MGHRA, CDR2 YSYEKL. Deletions cut 3 bases from V and 8 bases from J, with 11 bases between. The CDR3 contains 13 residues. CDR3 amino acids: CASSQQASDEQFF. DNA for the CDR3: TGCGCCAGCAGCCAGCAGGCCTCCGATGAGCAGTTCTTC.

This chain connects TRBV7-9 to TRBJ2-7; D ambiguous. V lost 2 bases and J lost 3, with 5 bases in between. This CDR3 is built from 12 residues. The germline V gene encodes CDR1 SEHNR and CDR2 FQNEAQ (reference sequence). For the CDR3, the DNA is TGTGCCAGCAGCTTACCGTTCTACGAGCAGTACTTC. Translated: CASSLPFYEQYF.

The rearrangement joins TRBV7-9 to TRBJ2-7, with a possible D match to TRBD2 (5 bases). Trimming took off 4 bases at V and 6 bases at J, with 13 bases between the two ends. The CDR3 covers 13 residues. Per germline, CDR1 SEHNR and CDR2 FQNEAQ (reference sequence). The CDR3 loop reads CASSSPRTGEQYF. CDR3 DNA sequence: TGTGCCAGCAGCTCCCCGAGGACTGGCGAGCAGTACTTC.

This chain joins TRBV7-3 and TRBJ2-3, with 7 positions matching TRBD2. The CDR3 has 16 residues. CDR1 is SGHTA and CDR2 is FQGTGA in the germline V gene. V gave up 5 bases and J gave up 0 bases; unmatched junction bases: 8. CDR3 nucleotides: TGTGCCAGCAGCCTTGGGCTAGCGGCCAGCACAGATACGCAGTATTTT. It yields the protein CASSLGLAASTDTQYF. The full variable domain, in which reference TRBV7-3 and TRBJ2-3 provide the parts outside the CDR3, is GAGVSQTPSNKVTEKGKYVELRCDPISGHTALYWYRQSLGQGPEFLIYFQGTGAADDSGLPNDRFFAVRPEGSVSTLKIQRTERGDSAVYLCASSLGLAASTDTQYFGPGTRLTVL.

This chain uses TRBV27 with TRBJ2-5; D is unresolved. The length of the CDR3 is 11 residues. V lost 7 bases to trimming and J lost 5 bases, with 8 bases between them. The germline V gene has CDR1 MNHEY and CDR2 SMNVEV (reference sequence). The CDR3 here is CASMVGETQYF. In DNA, the CDR3 is TGTGCCAGCATGGTCGGTGAGACCCAGTACTTC.

The chain couples TRBV15 to TRBJ2-2; D may be TRBD1 (5 bases). CDR1 and CDR2 from the germline V gene are LNHNV and YYDKDF (reference sequence). CDR3 length: 13 residues. Trimming took 2 bases from V and 4 from J, leaving 5 bases between them. The CDR3 loop reads CATSRQGTGELFF. DNA for the CDR3: TGTGCCACCAGCAGACAGGGCACCGGGGAGCTGTTTTTT.

The chain is built from TRBV6-1 and TRBJ1-5; D is undetermined. The CDR3 runs to 14 residues. Germline V gene lookup returns CDR1 MNHNS and CDR2 SASEGT. Trimming shortened V by 6 bases and J by 0 bases, and 9 bases separated the two germline ends. The CDR3 region has the DNA TGTGCCAGCAGACCCCTTGATAGCAATCAGCCCCAGCATTTT. As protein: CASRPLDSNQPQHF.

The chain uses TRBV9 and TRBJ2-1; 8 bases match TRBD1. The CDR3 is 14 residues long. The junction had 8 bases not matched to a gene; V was cut back by 4 bases and J by 8 bases. Germline CDR1 SGDLS, CDR2 YYNGEE. CDR3: CASSPGDRIHEQFF. For the CDR3, the DNA is TGTGCCAGCAGCCCTGGGGACAGGATCCATGAGCAGTTCTTC.

The chain carries TRBV7-3 and TRBJ2-1; 8 positions match TRBD2. The CDR3 length is 14 residues. Germline V lookup: CDR1 SGHTA, CDR2 FQGTGA. With V trimmed by 8 bases and J by 0 bases, 3 bases remained unmatched. CDR3 sequence (DNA): TGTGCCAGCGGAAGCGGGAGCTCCTACAATGAGCAGTTCTTC. Its protein product is CASGSGSSYNEQFF.